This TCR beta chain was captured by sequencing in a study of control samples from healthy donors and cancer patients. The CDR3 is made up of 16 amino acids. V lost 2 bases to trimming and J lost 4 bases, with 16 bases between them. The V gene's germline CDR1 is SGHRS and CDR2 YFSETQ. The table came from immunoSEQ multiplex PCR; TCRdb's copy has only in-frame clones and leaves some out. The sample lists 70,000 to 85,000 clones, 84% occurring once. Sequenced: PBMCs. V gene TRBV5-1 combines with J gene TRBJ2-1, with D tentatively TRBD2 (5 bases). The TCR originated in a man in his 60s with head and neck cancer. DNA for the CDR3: TGCGCCAGCAGCTTCTTCTGGAGCGGAGCTTACAATGAGCAGTTCTTC. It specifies CASSFFWSGAYNEQFF.